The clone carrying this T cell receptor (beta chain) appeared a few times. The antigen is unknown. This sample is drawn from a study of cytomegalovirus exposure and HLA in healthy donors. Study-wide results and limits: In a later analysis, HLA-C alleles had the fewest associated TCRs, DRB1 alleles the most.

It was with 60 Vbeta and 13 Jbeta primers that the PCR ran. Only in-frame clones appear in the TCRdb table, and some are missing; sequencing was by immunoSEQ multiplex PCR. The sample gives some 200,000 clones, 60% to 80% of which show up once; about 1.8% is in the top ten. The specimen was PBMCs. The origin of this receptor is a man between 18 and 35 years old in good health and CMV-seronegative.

The CDR3 DNA reads TGTGCCAGCAGCCCCATGTCCGGGACAGGGGGTGGCTACACCTTC. It codes for CASSPMSGTGGGYTF. J is TRBJ1-2 and V is TRBV7-3; 11 nucleotides line up with TRBD1. There are 15 residues in the CDR3. J was trimmed by 7 bases and V by 5 bases; bases with no gene match: 9. Germline-derived CDR1 and CDR2 are SGHTA and FQGTGA.